This T cell receptor (beta chain) was identified during a study of response to subunit inactivated influenza vaccine. The CDR3 consists of 14 residues. The V segment lost 5 bases and the J segment 3 bases; nucleotides outside the gene matches: 5. Germline lookup yields CDR1 MNHEY and CDR2 SVGEGT. This clonotype was found a few times. TCRdb re-derived calls from the RT-PCR reads in MiXCR, one entry per CDR3 protein. Of 500,000 to 750,000 distinct CDR3 sequences listed, approximately 14% are singletons. The rearrangement links TRBV6-2 or TRBV6-3 to TRBJ1-1, with TRBD1 identical over 8 bases. This receptor was identified in a man aged 50 to 60 who received an inactivated influenza vaccine. Source: PBMCs from blood, taken less than 13 days after vaccination. CDR3 residues: CASSKDRAHTEAFF. CDR3 bases: TGTGCCAGCAGTAAGGACAGGGCCCACACTGAAGCTTTCTTT.